Sequencing of this T cell receptor (beta chain) was carried out in a study of cytomegalovirus exposure and HLA in healthy donors. The PCR had 60 Vbeta and 13 Jbeta primers. The data were produced by immunoSEQ multiplex PCR, yet TCRdb's version contains in-frame clones alone and is incomplete. The table includes some 150,000 clones, about 79% detected once. Points on this clone: As yet, its antigen is unknown.

The study, taken as a whole, reports: Most of the TCR beta V segments (in an earlier analysis) were productive either about 90% or about 30% of the time.

The CDR3 has 16 amino acids. Trimming removed 5 bases from V and 4 bases from J; junction bases left unmatched: 11. CDR1 and CDR2 (germline): SGHVS, FQNEAQ. Sequenced sample: PBMCs. The chain links TRBV7-8 to TRBJ2-5; 9 bases line up with TRBD2. The TCR originated in a man aged 40-49 years in good health and CMV-seropositive. The CDR3 protein is CASSPYGGGALETQYF. CDR3 DNA sequence: TGTGCCAGCAGCCCCTATGGCGGGGGGGCTTTAGAGACCCAGTACTTC.